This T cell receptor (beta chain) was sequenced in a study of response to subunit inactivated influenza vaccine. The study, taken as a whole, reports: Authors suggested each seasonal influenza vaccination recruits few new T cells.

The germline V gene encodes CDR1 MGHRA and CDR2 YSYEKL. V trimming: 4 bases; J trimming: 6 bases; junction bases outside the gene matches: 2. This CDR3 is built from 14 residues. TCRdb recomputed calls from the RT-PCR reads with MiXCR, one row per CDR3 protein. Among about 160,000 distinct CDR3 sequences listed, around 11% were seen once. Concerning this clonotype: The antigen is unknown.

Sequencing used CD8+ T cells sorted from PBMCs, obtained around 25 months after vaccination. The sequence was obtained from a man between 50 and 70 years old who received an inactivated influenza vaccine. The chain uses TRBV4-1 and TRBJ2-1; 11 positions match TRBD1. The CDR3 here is CASSPGQGVNEQFF. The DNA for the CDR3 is TGCGCCAGCAGCCCGGGACAGGGGGTCAATGAGCAGTTCTTC.